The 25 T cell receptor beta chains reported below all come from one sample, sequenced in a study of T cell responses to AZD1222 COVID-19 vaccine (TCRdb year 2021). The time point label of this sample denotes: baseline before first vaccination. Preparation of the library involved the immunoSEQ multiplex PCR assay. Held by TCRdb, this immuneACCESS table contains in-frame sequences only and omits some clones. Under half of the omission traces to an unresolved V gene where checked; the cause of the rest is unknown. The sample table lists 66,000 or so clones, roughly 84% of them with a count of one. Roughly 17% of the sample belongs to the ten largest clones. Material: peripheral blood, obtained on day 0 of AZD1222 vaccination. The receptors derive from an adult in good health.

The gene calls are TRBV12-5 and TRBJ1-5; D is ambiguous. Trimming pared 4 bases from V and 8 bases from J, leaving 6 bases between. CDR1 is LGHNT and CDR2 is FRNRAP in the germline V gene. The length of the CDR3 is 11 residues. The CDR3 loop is CASGCGEPQHF. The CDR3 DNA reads TGTGCTAGTGGTTGCGGGGAGCCCCAGCATTTT. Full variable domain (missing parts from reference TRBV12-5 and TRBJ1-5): DARVTQTPRHKVTEMGQEVTMRCQPILGHNTVFWYRQTMMQGLELLAYFRNRAPLDDSGMPKDRFSAEMPDATLATLKIQPSEPRDSAVYFCASGCGEPQHFGDGTRLSIL.

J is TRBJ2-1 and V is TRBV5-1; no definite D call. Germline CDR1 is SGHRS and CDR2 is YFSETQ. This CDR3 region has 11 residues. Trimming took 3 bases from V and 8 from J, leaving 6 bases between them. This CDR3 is CASSSGYEQFF. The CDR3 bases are TGCGCCAGCAGCTCCGGGTATGAGCAGTTCTTC.

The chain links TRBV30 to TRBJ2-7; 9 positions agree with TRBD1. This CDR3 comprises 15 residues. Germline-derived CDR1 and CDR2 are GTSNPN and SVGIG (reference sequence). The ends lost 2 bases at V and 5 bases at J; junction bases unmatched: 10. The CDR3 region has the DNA TGTGCCTGGAGTTTTACGGACAGGGGAGGCCACGAGCAGTACTTC. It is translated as CAWSFTDRGGHEQYF.

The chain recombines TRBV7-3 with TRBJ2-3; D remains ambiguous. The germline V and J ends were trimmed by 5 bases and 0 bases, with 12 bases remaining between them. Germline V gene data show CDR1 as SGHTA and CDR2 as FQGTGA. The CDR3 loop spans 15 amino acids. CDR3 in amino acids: CASSPQAMSTDTQYF. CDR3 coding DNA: TGTGCCAGCAGCCCCCAGGCGATGAGCACAGATACGCAGTATTTT. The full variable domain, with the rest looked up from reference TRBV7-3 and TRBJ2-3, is GAGVSQTPSNKVTEKGKYVELRCDPISGHTALYWYRQSLGQGPEFLIYFQGTGAADDSGLPNDRFFAVRPEGSVSTLKIQRTERGDSAVYLCASSPQAMSTDTQYFGPGTRLTVL.

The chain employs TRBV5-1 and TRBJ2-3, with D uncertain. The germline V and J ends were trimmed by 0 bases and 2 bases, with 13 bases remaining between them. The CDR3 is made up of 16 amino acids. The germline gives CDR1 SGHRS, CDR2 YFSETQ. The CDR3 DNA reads TGCGCCAGCAGCTTGGATGGCGACACCCACACAGATACGCAGTATTTT. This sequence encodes CASSLDGDTHTDTQYF.

CDR3 in amino acids: CATSGGWTGRGTDTQYF. The CDR3 DNA sequence: TGTGCCACCAGCGGGGGATGGACAGGGAGAGGGACAGATACGCAGTATTTT. The rearrangement links TRBV15 to TRBJ2-3; 8 bases are shared with TRBD1. Germline trimming cut 5 bases from V and 3 bases from J; bases unmatched to any gene: 13. The V gene's germline CDR1 is LNHNV and CDR2 YYDKDF (reference sequence). This CDR3 is built from 17 residues. The full variable domain, rest sourced from reference TRBV15 and TRBJ2-3, is DAMVIQNPRYQVTQFGKPVTLSCSQTLNHNVMYWYQQKSSQAPKLLFHYYDKDFNNEADTPDNFQSRRPNTSFCFLDIRSPGLGDTAMYLCATSGGWTGRGTDTQYFGPGTRLTVL.

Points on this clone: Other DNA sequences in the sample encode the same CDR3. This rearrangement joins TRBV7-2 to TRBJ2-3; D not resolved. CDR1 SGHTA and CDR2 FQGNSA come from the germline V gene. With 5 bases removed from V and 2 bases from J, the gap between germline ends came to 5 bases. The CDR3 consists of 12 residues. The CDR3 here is CASSTYTDTQYF. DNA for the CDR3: TGTGCCAGCAGCACCTACACAGATACGCAGTATTTT.

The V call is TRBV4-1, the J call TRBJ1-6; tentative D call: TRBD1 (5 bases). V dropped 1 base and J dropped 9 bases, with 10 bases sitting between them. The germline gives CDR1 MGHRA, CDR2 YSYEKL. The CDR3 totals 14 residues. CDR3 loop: CASSQVGESSPLHF. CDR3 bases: TGCGCCAGCAGCCAAGTAGGGGAGAGTTCACCCCTCCACTTT.

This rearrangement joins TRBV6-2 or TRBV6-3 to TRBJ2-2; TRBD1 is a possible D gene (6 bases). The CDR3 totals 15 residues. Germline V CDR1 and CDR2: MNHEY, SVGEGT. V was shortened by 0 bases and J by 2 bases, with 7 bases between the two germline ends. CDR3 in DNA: TGTGCCAGCAGTTACTCCGGGACAAACACCGGGGAGCTGTTTTTT. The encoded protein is CASSYSGTNTGELFF.

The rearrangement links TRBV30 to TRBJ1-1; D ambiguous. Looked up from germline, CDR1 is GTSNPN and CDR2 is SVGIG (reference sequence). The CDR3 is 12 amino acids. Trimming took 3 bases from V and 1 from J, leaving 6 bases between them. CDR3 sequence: CAWRKTNTEAFF. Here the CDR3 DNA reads TGTGCCTGGAGGAAGACGAACACTGAAGCTTTCTTT.

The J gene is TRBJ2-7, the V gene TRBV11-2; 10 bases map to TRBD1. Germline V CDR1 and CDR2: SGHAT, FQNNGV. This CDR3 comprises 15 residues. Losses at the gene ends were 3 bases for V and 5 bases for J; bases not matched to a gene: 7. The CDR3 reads CASSFNRDRGNEQYF. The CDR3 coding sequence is TGTGCCAGCAGCTTCAACCGGGACAGGGGCAACGAGCAGTACTTC.

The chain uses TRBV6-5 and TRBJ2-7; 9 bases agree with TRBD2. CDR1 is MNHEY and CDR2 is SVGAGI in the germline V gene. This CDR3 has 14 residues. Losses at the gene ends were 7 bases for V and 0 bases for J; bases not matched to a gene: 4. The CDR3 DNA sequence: TGTGCCAGCAAGAGCGGGAGGAGCTCCTACGAGCAGTACTTC. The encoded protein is CASKSGRSSYEQYF.

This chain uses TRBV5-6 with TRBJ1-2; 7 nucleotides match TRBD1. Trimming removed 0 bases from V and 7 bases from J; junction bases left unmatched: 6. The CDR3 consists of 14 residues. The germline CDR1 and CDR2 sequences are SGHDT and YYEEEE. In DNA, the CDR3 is TGTGCCAGCAGCTTGGACAAGGGGGCGCGTGGCTACACCTTC. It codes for CASSLDKGARGYTF.

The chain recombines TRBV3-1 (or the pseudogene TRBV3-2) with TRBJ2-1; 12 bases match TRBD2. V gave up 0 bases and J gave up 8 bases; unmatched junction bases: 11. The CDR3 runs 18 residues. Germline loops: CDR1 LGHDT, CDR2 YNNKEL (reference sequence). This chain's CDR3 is CASSQEGIGLAGFDEQFF. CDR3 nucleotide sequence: TGTGCCAGCAGCCAAGAGGGGATAGGACTAGCGGGATTCGATGAGCAGTTCTTC.

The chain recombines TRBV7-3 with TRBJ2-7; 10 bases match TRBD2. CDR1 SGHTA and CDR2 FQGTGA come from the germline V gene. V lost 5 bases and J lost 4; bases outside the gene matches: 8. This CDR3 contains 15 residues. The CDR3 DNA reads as TGTGCCAGCAGCCCCGCTAGCGGGAGTGGGTACGAGCAGTACTTC. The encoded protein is CASSPASGSGYEQYF.

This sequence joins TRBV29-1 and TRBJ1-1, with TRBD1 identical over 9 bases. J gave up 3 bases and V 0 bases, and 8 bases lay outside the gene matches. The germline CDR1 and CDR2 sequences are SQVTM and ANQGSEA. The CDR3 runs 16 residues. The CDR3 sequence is CSVEEDRGGEDTEAFF. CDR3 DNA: TGCAGCGTTGAAGAGGACAGGGGCGGAGAGGACACTGAAGCTTTCTTT.

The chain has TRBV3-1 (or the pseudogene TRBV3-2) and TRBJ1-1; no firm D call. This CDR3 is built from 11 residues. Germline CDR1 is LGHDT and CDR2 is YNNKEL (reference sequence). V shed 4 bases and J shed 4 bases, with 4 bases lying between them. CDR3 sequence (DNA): TGTGCCAGCAGCCGTAGCACTGAAGCTTTCTTT. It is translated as CASSRSTEAFF.

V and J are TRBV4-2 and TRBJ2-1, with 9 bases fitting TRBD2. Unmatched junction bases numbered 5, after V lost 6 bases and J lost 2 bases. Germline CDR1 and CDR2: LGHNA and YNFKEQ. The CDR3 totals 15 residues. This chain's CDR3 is CASSPSGGTYNEQFF. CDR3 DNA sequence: TGTGCCAGCAGTCCAAGCGGGGGGACCTACAATGAGCAGTTCTTC.

The CDR3 reads CASSLGGRPYGYTF. The CDR3, as DNA: TGTGCCAGCAGCTTGGGTGGCAGGCCCTATGGCTACACCTTC. This sequence joins TRBV5-8 and TRBJ1-2; D uncertain. Germline values: CDR1 SGHTS, CDR2 YDEGEE. V was shortened by 0 bases and J by 4 bases, with 10 bases between the two germline ends. This CDR3 region has 14 residues.

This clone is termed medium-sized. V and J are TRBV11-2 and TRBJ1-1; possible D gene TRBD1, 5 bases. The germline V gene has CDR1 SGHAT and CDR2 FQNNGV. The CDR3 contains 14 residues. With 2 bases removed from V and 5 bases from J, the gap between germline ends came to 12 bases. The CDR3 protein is CASSLNGAITEAFF. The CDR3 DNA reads TGTGCCAGCAGCTTAAATGGGGCGATTACTGAAGCTTTCTTT.

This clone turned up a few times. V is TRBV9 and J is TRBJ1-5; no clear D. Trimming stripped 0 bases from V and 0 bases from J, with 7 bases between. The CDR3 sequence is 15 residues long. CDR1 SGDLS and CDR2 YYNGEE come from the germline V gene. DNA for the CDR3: TGTGCCAGCAGCGTAGGGGCAGCTAGCAATCAGCCCCAGCATTTT. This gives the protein CASSVGAASNQPQHF.

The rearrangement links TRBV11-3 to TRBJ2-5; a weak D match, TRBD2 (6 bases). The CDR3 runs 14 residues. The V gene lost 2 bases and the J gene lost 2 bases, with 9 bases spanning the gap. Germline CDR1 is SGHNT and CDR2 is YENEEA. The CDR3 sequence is CASSLLRGQETQYF. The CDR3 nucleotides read TGTGCCAGCAGCTTACTTCGGGGGCAAGAGACCCAGTACTTC.

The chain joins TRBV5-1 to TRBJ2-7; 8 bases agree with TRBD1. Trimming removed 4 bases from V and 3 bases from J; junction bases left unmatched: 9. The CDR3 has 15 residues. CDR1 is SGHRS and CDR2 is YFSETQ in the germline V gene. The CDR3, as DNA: TGCGCCAGCAGCCCAAACAGGGGGTTTGGCTACGAGCAGTACTTC. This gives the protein CASSPNRGFGYEQYF.

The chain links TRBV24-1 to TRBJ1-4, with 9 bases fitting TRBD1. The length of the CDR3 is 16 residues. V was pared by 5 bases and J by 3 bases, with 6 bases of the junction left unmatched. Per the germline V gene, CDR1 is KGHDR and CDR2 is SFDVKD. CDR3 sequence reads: CATSGEGQGSNEKLFF. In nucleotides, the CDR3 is TGTGCCACCAGTGGTGAGGGACAGGGATCTAATGAAAAACTGTTTTTT.

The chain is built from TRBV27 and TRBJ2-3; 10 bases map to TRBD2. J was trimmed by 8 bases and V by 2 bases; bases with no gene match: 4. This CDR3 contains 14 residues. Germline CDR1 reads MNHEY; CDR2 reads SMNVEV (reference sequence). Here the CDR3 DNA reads TGTGCCAGCAGTTTAACAGCGGGAGGGGGTACGCAGTATTTT. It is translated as CASSLTAGGGTQYF.